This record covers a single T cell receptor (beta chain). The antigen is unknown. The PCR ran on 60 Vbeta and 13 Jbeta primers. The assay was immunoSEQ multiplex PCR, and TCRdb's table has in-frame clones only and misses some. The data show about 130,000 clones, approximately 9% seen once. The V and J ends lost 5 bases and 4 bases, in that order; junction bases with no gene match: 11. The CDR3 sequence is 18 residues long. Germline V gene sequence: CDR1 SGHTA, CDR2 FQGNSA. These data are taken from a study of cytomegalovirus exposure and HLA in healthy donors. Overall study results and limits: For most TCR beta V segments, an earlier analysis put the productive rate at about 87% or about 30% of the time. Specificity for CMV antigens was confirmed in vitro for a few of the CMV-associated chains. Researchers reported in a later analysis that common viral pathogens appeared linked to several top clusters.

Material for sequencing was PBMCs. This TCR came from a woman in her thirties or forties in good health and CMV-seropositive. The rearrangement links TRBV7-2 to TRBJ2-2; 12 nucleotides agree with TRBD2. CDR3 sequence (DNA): TGTGCCAGCAGCGCAGCTAGCGGGGGGGGCTCGGGCACCGGGGAGCTGTTTTTT. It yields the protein CASSAASGGGSGTGELFF.